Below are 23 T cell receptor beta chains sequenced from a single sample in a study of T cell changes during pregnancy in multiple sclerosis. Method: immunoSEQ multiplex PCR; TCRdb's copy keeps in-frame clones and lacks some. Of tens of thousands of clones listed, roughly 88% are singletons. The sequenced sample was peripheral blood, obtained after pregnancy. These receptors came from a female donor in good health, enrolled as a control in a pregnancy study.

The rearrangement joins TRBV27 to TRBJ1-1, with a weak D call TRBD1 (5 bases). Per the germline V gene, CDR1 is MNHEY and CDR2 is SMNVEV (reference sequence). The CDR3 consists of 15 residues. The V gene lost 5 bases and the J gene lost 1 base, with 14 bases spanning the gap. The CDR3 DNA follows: TGTGCCAGCAGTCCTCGACAGCCAACGAACACTGAAGCTTTCTTT. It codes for CASSPRQPTNTEAFF.

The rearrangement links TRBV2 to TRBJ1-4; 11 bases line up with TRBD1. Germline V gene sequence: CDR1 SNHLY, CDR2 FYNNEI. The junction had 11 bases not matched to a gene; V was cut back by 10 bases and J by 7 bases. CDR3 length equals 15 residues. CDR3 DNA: TGTGCCACCTGTTTGGACAGGGGGCGCGGTGAAAAACTGTTTTTT. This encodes CATCLDRGRGEKLFF.

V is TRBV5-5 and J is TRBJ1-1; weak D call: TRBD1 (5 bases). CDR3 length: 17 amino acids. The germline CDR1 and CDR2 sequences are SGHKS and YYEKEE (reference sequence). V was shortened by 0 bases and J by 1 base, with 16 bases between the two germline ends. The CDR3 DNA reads TGTGCCAGCAGCTTGGTTACCGTTGGGACTTCGAACACTGAAGCTTTCTTT. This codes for CASSLVTVGTSNTEAFF.

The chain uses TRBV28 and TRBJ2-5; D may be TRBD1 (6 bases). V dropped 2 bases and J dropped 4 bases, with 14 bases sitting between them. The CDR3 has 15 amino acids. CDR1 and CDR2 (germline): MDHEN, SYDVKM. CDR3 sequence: CASSLTRGGGETQYF. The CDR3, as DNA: TGTGCCAGCAGTTTAACCAGGGGTGGGGGAGAGACCCAGTACTTC.

This CDR3 is CASSVESGYYGNTIYF. In DNA form, the CDR3 reads TGTGCCAGCAGCGTAGAGTCGGGGTATTATGGAAACACCATATATTTT. V and J are TRBV9 and TRBJ1-3; D is undetermined. Germline V gene data show CDR1 as SGDLS and CDR2 as YYNGEE. The CDR3 sequence is 16 residues long. The germline V and J ends were trimmed by 0 bases and 3 bases, with 13 bases remaining between them.

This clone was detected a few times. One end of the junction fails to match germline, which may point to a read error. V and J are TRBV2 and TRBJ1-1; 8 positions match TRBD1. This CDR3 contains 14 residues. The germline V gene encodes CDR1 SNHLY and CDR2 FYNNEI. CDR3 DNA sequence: TGTGCCAGCAGTACAAGACAGGGGAACGCTGAAGCTTTCTTT. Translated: CASSTRQGNAEAFF.

The CDR3 is CASSIGQGSYEQYF. CDR3 DNA: TGTGCCAGTAGTATAGGACAGGGCTCCTACGAGCAGTACTTC. The rearrangement joins TRBV19 to TRBJ2-7, with 7 bases matching TRBD1. CDR3 length: 14 residues. Trimming removed 1 base from V and 0 bases from J; junction bases left unmatched: 0. Per the germline V gene, CDR1 is LNHDA and CDR2 is SQIVND (reference sequence).

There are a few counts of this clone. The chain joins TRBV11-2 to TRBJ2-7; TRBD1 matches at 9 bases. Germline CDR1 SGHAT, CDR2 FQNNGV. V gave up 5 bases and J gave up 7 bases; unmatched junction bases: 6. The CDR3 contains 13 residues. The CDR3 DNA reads TGTGCCAGCAGCCCTGGACAGGGGCGAGAGCAGTACTTC. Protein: CASSPGQGREQYF.

CDR3 sequence: CASSLGGISTDTQYF. Here the CDR3 DNA reads TGTGCCAGCAGCTTAGGCGGGATTAGCACAGATACGCAGTATTTT. J is TRBJ2-3 and V is TRBV7-6; perhaps TRBD2 as D (6 bases). CDR3 length: 15 amino acids. Germline V gene sequence: CDR1 SGHVS, CDR2 FNYEAQ. Trimming left V 1 base short and J 0 bases short, with 8 bases between. The full variable domain, its missing parts supplied by reference TRBV7-6 and TRBJ2-3, is GAGVSQSPRYKVTKRGQDVALRCDPISGHVSLYWYRQALGQGPEFLTYFNYEAQQDKSGLPNDRFSAERPEGSISTLTIQRTEQRDSAMYRCASSLGGISTDTQYFGPGTRLTVL.

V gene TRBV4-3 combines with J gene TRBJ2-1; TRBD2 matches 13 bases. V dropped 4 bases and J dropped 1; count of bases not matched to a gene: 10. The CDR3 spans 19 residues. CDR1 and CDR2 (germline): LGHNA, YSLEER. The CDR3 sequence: CASSRLLAGGLGSYNEQFF. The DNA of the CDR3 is TGCGCCAGCAGCCGGCTACTAGCGGGGGGGCTGGGGTCCTACAATGAGCAGTTCTTC.

CDR3 DNA sequence: TGTGCCAGCTCACCAACGACGGGGAGTTCACCCCTCCACTTT. Amino acids: CASSPTTGSSPLHF. V and J are TRBV18 and TRBJ1-6; D gene ambiguous. The CDR3 is 14 residues long. V lost 2 bases, J lost 9 bases, and 11 bases lay in between. Germline-derived CDR1 and CDR2 are KGHSH and LQKENI. The full variable domain, rest sourced from reference TRBV18 and TRBJ1-6, is NAGVMQNPRHLVRRRGQEARLRCSPMKGHSHVYWYRQLPEEGLKFMVYLQKENIIDESGMPKERFSAEFPKEGPSILRIQQVVRGDSAAYFCASSPTTGSSPLHFGNGTRLTVT.

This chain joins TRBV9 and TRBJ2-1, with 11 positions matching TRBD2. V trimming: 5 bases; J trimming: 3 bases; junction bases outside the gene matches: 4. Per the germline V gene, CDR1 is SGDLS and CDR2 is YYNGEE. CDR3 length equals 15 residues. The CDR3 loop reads CASREGLAVYNEQFF. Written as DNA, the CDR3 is TGTGCCAGCAGGGAGGGACTAGCGGTCTACAATGAGCAGTTCTTC. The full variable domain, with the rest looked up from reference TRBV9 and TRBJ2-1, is DSGVTQTPKHLITATGQRVTLRCSPRSGDLSVYWYQQSLDQGLQFLIQYYNGEERAKGNILERFSAQQFPDLHSELNLSSLELGDSALYFCASREGLAVYNEQFFGPGTRLTVL.

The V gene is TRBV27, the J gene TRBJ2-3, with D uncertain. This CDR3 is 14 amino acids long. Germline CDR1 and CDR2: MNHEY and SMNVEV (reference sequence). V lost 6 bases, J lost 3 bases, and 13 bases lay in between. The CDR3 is CASSRRPGTDTQYF. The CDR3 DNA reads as TGTGCCAGCAGCCGGCGACCAGGAACAGATACGCAGTATTTT.

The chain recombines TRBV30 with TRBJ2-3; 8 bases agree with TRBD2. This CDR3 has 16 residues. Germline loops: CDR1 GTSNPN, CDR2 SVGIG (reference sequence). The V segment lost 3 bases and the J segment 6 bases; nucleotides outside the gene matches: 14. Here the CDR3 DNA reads TGTGCCTGGAGCGGGGACCCCGCGGGGGGCCGGGATACGCAGTATTTT. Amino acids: CAWSGDPAGGRDTQYF.

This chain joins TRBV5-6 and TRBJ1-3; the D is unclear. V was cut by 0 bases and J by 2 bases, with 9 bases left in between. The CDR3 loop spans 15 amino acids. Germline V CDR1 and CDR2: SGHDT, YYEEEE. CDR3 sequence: CASSLEPETGNTIYF. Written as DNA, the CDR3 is TGTGCCAGCAGCTTGGAGCCGGAGACTGGAAACACCATATATTTT.

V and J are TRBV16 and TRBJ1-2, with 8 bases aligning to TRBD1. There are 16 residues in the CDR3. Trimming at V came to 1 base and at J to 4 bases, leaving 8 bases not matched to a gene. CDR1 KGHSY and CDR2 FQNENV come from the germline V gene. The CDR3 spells CASSQLSAGGGYGYTF. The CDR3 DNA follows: TGTGCCAGCAGCCAATTGTCTGCAGGGGGCGGCTATGGCTACACCTTC.

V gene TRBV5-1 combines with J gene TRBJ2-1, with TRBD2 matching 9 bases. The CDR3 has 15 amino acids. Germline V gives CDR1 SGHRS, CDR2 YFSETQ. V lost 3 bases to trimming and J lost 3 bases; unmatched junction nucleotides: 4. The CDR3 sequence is CASSSGTSSYNEQFF. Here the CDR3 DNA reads TGCGCCAGCAGCTCCGGGACTAGCAGCTACAATGAGCAGTTCTTC.

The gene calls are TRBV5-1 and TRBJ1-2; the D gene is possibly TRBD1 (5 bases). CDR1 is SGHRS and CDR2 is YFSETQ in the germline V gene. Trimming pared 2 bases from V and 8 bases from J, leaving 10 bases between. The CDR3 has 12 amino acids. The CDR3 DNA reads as TGCGCCAGCAGCTTCCAGGGTTACGGCTACACCTTC. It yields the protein CASSFQGYGYTF.

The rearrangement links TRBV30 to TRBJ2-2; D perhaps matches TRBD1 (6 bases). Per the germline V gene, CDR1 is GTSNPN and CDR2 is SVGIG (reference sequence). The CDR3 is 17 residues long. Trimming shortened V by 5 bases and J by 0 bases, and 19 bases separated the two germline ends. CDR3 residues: CAWGVHRAPTNTGELFF. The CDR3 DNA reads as TGTGCCTGGGGGGTCCACAGGGCGCCTACGAACACCGGGGAGCTGTTTTTT.

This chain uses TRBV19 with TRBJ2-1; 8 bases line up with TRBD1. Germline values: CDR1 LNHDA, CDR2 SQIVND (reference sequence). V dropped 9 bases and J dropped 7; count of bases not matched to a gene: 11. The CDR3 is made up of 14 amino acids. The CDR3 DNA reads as TGTGCCAGCCAAGAAAGGACAGGGCGGAATGAGCAGTTCTTC. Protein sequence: CASQERTGRNEQFF.

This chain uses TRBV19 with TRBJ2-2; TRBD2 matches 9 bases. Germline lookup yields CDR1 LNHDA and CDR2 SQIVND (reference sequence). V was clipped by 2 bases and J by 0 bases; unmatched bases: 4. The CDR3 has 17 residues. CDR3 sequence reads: CASSISSGTANTGELFF. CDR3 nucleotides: TGTGCCAGTAGTATATCTAGCGGGACTGCGAACACCGGGGAGCTGTTTTTT.

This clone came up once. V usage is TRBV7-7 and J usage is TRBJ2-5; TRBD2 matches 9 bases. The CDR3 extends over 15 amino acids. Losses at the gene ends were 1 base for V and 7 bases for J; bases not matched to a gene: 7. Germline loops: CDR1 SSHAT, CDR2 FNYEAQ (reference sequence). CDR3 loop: CASSLGASGTVTQYF. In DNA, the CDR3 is TGTGCCAGCAGCTTAGGGGCTAGCGGGACTGTGACCCAGTACTTC. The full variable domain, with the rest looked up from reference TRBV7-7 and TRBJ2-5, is GAGVSQSPRYKVTKRGQDVTLRCDPISSHATLYWYQQALGQGPEFLTYFNYEAQPDKSGLPSDRFSAERPEGSISTLTIQRTEQRDSAMYRCASSLGASGTVTQYFGPGTRLLVL.

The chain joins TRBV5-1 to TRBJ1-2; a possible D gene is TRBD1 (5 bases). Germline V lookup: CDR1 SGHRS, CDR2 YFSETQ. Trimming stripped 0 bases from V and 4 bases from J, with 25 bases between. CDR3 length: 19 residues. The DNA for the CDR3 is TGCGCCAGCAGCTTGGGATTGCAGGGCAATCCCCAGGCTACCTATGGCTACACCTTC. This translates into CASSLGLQGNPQATYGYTF.